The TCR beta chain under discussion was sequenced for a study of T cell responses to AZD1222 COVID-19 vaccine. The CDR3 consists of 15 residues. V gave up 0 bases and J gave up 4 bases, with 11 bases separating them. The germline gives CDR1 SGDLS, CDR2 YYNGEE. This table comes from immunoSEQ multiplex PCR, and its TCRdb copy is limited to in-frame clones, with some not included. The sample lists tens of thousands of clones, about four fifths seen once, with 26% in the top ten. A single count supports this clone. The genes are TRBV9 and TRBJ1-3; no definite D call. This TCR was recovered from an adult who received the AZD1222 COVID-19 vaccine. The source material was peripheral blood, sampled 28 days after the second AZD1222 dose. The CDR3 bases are TGTGCCAGCAGCGTAGGATCAACAACAGGAAACACCATATATTTT. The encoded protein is CASSVGSTTGNTIYF.